The 32 T cell receptor beta chains in this list originate from one sample, sequenced in a study of blood T cell repertoires in COVID-19. Here immunoSEQ multiplex PCR was the method, and the copy in TCRdb shows in-frame clones only, minus some. The data hold approximately 74,000 clones, with 60% to 80% observed a single time. Sequenced: peripheral blood. These TCRs come from a human donor in a cohort sampled during active COVID-19.

This sequence joins TRBV2 and TRBJ2-7; D possibly corresponds to TRBD2 (6 bases). Looked up from germline, CDR1 is SNHLY and CDR2 is FYNNEI. Trimming stripped 10 bases from V and 4 bases from J, with 17 bases between. The CDR3 sequence is 13 residues long. The CDR3 nucleotides read TGTGCCACCCACCGCGGGGACTCTTACGAGCAGTACTTC. It translates to CATHRGDSYEQYF.

The chain couples TRBV3-1 (or the pseudogene TRBV3-2) to TRBJ1-6; 7 nucleotides align to TRBD1. The trim removed 4 bases at V and 7 bases at J, leaving 7 bases unmatched. CDR3 length: 15 residues. The germline gives CDR1 LGHDT, CDR2 YNNKEL (reference sequence). The CDR3 loop is CASSRVAGGNSPLHF. CDR3 DNA: TGTGCCAGCAGCCGCGTGGCAGGGGGGAATTCACCCCTCCACTTT.

The rearrangement links TRBV19 to TRBJ2-7; tentative D call: TRBD2 (5 bases). The CDR3 runs 13 residues. Per germline, CDR1 LNHDA and CDR2 SQIVND (reference sequence). Trimming took off 6 bases at V and 6 bases at J, with 15 bases between the two ends. The DNA for the CDR3 is TGTGCCAGTAGCACGGGGTACCGGGGCGAGCAGTACTTC. This encodes CASSTGYRGEQYF.

This chain joins TRBV18 and TRBJ2-7, with D maybe TRBD1 (5 bases). Per germline, CDR1 KGHSH and CDR2 LQKENI. The CDR3 is 13 amino acids. The V gene lost 1 base and the J gene lost 2 bases, with 6 bases spanning the gap. CDR3 residues: CASSPRQTYEQYF. CDR3 nucleotide sequence: TGTGCCAGCTCACCACGACAGACCTACGAGCAGTACTTC.

The chain couples TRBV11-2 to TRBJ2-4; D may be TRBD2 (6 bases). The V end lost 0 bases, the J end lost 6 bases, and 15 bases lay between the germline ends. Germline CDR1 and CDR2: SGHAT and FQNNGV. This CDR3 is built from 16 residues. The CDR3 loop is CASSLDLGGGRNIQYF. The CDR3 DNA follows: TGTGCCAGCAGCTTAGATCTGGGGGGTGGGAGAAACATTCAGTACTTC.

This clone was seen only a few times. The chain links TRBV28 to TRBJ2-7; D is perhaps TRBD2 (6 bases). The ends were cut back, 6 bases at V and 5 bases at J, with 20 bases in the middle. The CDR3 covers 15 residues. The germline V gene encodes CDR1 MDHEN and CDR2 SYDVKM. The CDR3 nucleotides read TGTGCCAGCAGGTCCCTTGGGTTTTCTAGCGACGAGCAGTACTTC. Its protein product is CASRSLGFSSDEQYF.

This chain uses TRBV19 with TRBJ2-3; D possibly corresponds to TRBD1 (6 bases). Germline lookup yields CDR1 LNHDA and CDR2 SQIVND (reference sequence). There are 15 residues in the CDR3. V was shortened by 10 bases and J by 1 base, with 18 bases between the two germline ends. The CDR3: CATQEGGFGTDTQYF. The DNA for the CDR3 is TGTGCCACCCAGGAAGGGGGTTTTGGCACAGATACGCAGTATTTT.

This clone was seen only a few times. The chain employs TRBV5-1 and TRBJ2-1; TRBD1 might be the D (6 bases). The germline V gene encodes CDR1 SGHRS and CDR2 YFSETQ. With 1 base removed from V and 4 bases from J, the gap between germline ends came to 18 bases. The length of the CDR3 is 17 residues. CDR3 residues: CASSLRVGRGTYNEQFF. CDR3 nucleotide sequence: TGCGCCAGCAGCTTGCGGGTAGGCAGGGGTACGTACAATGAGCAGTTCTTC.

The J gene is TRBJ1-1, the V gene TRBV28; D is undetermined. The CDR3 runs to 15 residues. Germline CDR1 is MDHEN and CDR2 is SYDVKM. Between the trimmed V and J ends, which lost 3 bases and 0 bases, there was a span of 11 bases. CDR3 bases: TGTGCCAGCAGTTTGGTGGGCAGGATGAACACTGAAGCTTTCTTT. Protein sequence: CASSLVGRMNTEAFF. The full variable domain, completed using reference TRBV28 and TRBJ1-1, is DVKVTQSSRYLVKRTGEKVFLECVQDMDHENMFWYRQDPGLGLRLIYFSYDVKMKEKGDIPEGYSVSREKKERFSLILESASTNQTSMYLCASSLVGRMNTEAFFGQGTRLTVV.

The chain has TRBV23-1 and TRBJ1-1; no firm D call. TRBV23-1 is identified as an open reading frame with a role that is uncertain. V was trimmed by 5 bases and J by 7 bases, leaving 8 bases between them. The CDR3 loop spans 11 amino acids. CDR3 sequence reads: CASSFSGEAFF. CDR3 coding DNA: TGCGCCAGCAGTTTCTCGGGTGAAGCTTTCTTT.

This clone was counted once. The chain uses TRBV28 and TRBJ1-1; D unresolved. Germline V gene data show CDR1 as MDHEN and CDR2 as SYDVKM. V lost 5 bases and J 4 bases, leaving 11 bases between the germline ends. The CDR3 consists of 13 residues. The CDR3 DNA follows: TGTGCCAGCAGTCGAGAGGTTCGCACTGAAGCTTTCTTT. Amino acids: CASSREVRTEAFF.

The chain couples TRBV27 to TRBJ2-7, with D possibly matching TRBD2 (5 bases). This CDR3 is 13 amino acids long. The ends were cut back, 5 bases at V and 3 bases at J, with 11 bases in the middle. CDR1 is MNHEY, CDR2 SMNVEV, per germline (reference sequence). In nucleotides, the CDR3 is TGTGCCAGCAGTGGGATACTAGGCTACGAGCAGTACTTC. This encodes CASSGILGYEQYF.

This clone was counted a few times. V gene TRBV27 combines with J gene TRBJ1-5; D unclear. The CDR3 spans 16 residues. Germline V gene sequence: CDR1 MNHEY, CDR2 SMNVEV (reference sequence). Trimming shortened V by 4 bases and J by 4 bases, and 17 bases separated the two germline ends. CDR3: CASSSIQPLGNQPQHF. CDR3 DNA sequence: TGTGCCAGCAGTTCGATCCAGCCCCTAGGTAATCAGCCCCAGCATTTT.

J is TRBJ2-5 and V is TRBV28; 11 bases map to TRBD1. Germline V gives CDR1 MDHEN, CDR2 SYDVKM. CDR3 length: 15 amino acids. V dropped 0 bases and J dropped 7; count of bases not matched to a gene: 4. CDR3 sequence (DNA): TGTGCCAGCAGTTTATGGGACAGGGGGCAGGGGACCCAGTACTTC. It translates to CASSLWDRGQGTQYF.

The chain uses TRBV7-2 and TRBJ2-2; D not resolved. CDR3 length equals 12 residues. The V gene's germline CDR1 is SGHTA and CDR2 FQGNSA. V gave up 5 bases and J gave up 3 bases, with 4 bases separating them. This CDR3 is CASSLYTGELFF. The CDR3, as DNA: TGTGCCAGCAGCCTTTACACCGGGGAGCTGTTTTTT.

V and J are TRBV11-2 and TRBJ2-7; D not certain. CDR1 is SGHAT and CDR2 is FQNNGV in the germline V gene. V was cut by 4 bases and J by 6 bases, with 10 bases left in between. CDR3 length: 12 residues. CDR3 bases: TGTGCCAGCAGCTCCGCCGCTATCGAGCAGTACTTC. Its translation: CASSSAAIEQYF. The full variable domain, in which reference TRBV11-2 and TRBJ2-7 provide the parts outside the CDR3, is EAGVAQSPRYKIIEKRQSVAFWCNPISGHATLYWYQQILGQGPKLLIQFQNNGVVDDSQLPKDRFSAERLKGVDSTLKIQPAKLEDSAVYLCASSSAAIEQYFGPGTRLTVT.

J is TRBJ2-6 and V is TRBV19, with 7 positions matching TRBD1. Germline V lookup: CDR1 LNHDA, CDR2 SQIVND (reference sequence). This CDR3 has 16 residues. V shed 5 bases and J 0 bases; nucleotides not matched to a gene: 4. DNA of the CDR3: TGTGCCAGTAGTTGGGGACAGTCCTCTGGGGCCAACGTCCTGACTTTC. Amino acid sequence: CASSWGQSSGANVLTF.

The chain carries TRBV6-5 and TRBJ1-1; 9 positions match TRBD1. Germline V CDR1 and CDR2: MNHEY, SVGAGI. J was trimmed by 3 bases and V by 8 bases; bases with no gene match: 1. The CDR3 extends over 12 amino acids. The CDR3 region has the DNA TGTGCCAGCTGGGACAGGGACACTGAAGCTTTCTTT. The encoded protein is CASWDRDTEAFF.

The chain recombines TRBV6-6 with TRBJ2-3, with 9 nucleotides matching TRBD2. This CDR3 has 17 residues. Germline values: CDR1 MNHNY, CDR2 SVGAGI (reference sequence). J was trimmed by 2 bases and V by 5 bases; bases with no gene match: 11. The CDR3 bases are TGTGCCAGCAGTCCCGGGGGAGCGGGGGGCAACACAGATACGCAGTATTTT. Residues: CASSPGGAGGNTDTQYF.

V usage is TRBV18 and J usage is TRBJ1-3, with no clear D. V was clipped by 6 bases and J by 2 bases, with 8 bases between them. This CDR3 spans 13 amino acids. Per the germline V gene, CDR1 is KGHSH and CDR2 is LQKENI. CDR3 residues: CASSRYTGNTIYF. Written as DNA, the CDR3 is TGTGCCAGCTCGCGGTATACTGGAAACACCATATATTTT.

This clone was found once. The chain couples TRBV5-4 to TRBJ2-1, with a tentative D call TRBD2 (6 bases). V lost 5 bases and J lost 6, with 21 bases in between. Germline loops: CDR1 SGHNT, CDR2 YYREEE (reference sequence). This CDR3 is built from 16 residues. The chain's CDR3 is CASRPWGESTCNEQFF. As DNA, the CDR3 is TGTGCCAGCAGACCGTGGGGGGAATCTACCTGCAATGAGCAGTTCTTC.

The chain employs TRBV19 and TRBJ2-7, with a weak D call TRBD2 (6 bases). CDR3 length: 14 amino acids. The germline V gene encodes CDR1 LNHDA and CDR2 SQIVND (reference sequence). Trimming cost V 1 base and J 1 base, with 8 bases left between them. This chain's CDR3 is CASSIVEGSYEQYF. CDR3 nucleotides: TGTGCCAGTAGTATAGTGGAGGGATCCTACGAGCAGTACTTC.

The chain employs TRBV28 and TRBJ1-1; D not certain. Deletions cut 3 bases from V and 4 bases from J, with 9 bases between. The CDR3 has 13 residues. Germline loops: CDR1 MDHEN, CDR2 SYDVKM. The CDR3 nucleotides are TGTGCCAGCAGTTTTGGGGAGACCACTGAAGCTTTCTTT. Protein sequence: CASSFGETTEAFF. Combining the CDR3 with reference TRBV28 and TRBJ1-1 gives the whole variable domain DVKVTQSSRYLVKRTGEKVFLECVQDMDHENMFWYRQDPGLGLRLIYFSYDVKMKEKGDIPEGYSVSREKKERFSLILESASTNQTSMYLCASSFGETTEAFFGQGTRLTVV.

The rearrangement joins TRBV5-6 to TRBJ2-7; 10 nucleotides match TRBD1. CDR3 length: 16 residues. V shed 5 bases, J shed 4 bases, and the junction held 12 bases outside the gene matches. Per germline, CDR1 SGHDT and CDR2 YYEEEE. The CDR3 bases are TGTGCCAGCAGTTTAGGCGGAGGGACAGGGGATTACGAGCAGTACTTC. This encodes CASSLGGGTGDYEQYF.

This clone was observed a few times. One end of the junction fails to match germline, which may point to a read error. The rearrangement links TRBV6-5 to TRBJ1-1; D is uncertain. The CDR3 covers 14 residues. Germline V CDR1 and CDR2: MNHEY, SVGAGI. The CDR3 DNA sequence: TGTGCCAGCAGTTACCGGGCGGGGAACCCTGAAGCTTTCTTT. It is translated as CASSYRAGNPEAFF.

This chain uses TRBV5-1 with TRBJ2-7, with TRBD1 matching 9 bases. The CDR3 length is 14 residues. Per the germline V gene, CDR1 is SGHRS and CDR2 is YFSETQ. With V trimmed by 4 bases and J by 3 bases, 5 bases remained unmatched. The CDR3 nucleotides read TGCGCCAGCAGCGAACGACAGGGGGGCTACGAGCAGTACTTC. Translating gives CASSERQGGYEQYF.

This clone has just one count. The chain recombines TRBV5-6 with TRBJ2-6; 9 bases line up with TRBD1. CDR3 size: 19 residues. J lost 0 bases, V lost 4 bases, and 11 bases had no gene match. Per the germline V gene, CDR1 is SGHDT and CDR2 is YYEEEE. The CDR3 reads CASSPFGTGWISGANVLTF. The CDR3 DNA sequence: TGTGCCAGCAGCCCCTTCGGGACAGGGTGGATCTCTGGGGCCAACGTCCTGACTTTC.

The chain recombines TRBV24-1 with TRBJ2-3; the D gene is possibly TRBD1 (6 bases). CDR1 is KGHDR and CDR2 is SFDVKD in the germline V gene. The CDR3 contains 16 residues. Trimming removed 4 bases from V and 1 base from J, with 14 bases in between. CDR3 nucleotides: TGTGCCACCAGTGACCCCACAGGGTATGGCACAGATACGCAGTATTTT. Its protein product is CATSDPTGYGTDTQYF.

This chain connects TRBV19 to TRBJ2-3; TRBD2 agrees at 7 bases. CDR3 size: 15 residues. The germline V gene has CDR1 LNHDA and CDR2 SQIVND (reference sequence). J gave up 6 bases and V 3 bases, and 9 bases lay outside the gene matches. The CDR3 region is CASSMGGIWADTQYF. DNA of the CDR3: TGTGCCAGTAGTATGGGGGGGATCTGGGCCGATACGCAGTATTTT. The whole variable domain, filled in from reference TRBV19 and TRBJ2-3, reads DGGITQSPKYLFRKEGQNVTLSCEQNLNHDAMYWYRQDPGQGLRLIYYSQIVNDFQKGDIAEGYSVSREKKESFPLTVTSAQKNPTAFYLCASSMGGIWADTQYFGPGTRLTVL.

The V gene is TRBV28, the J gene TRBJ2-3; weak D call: TRBD2 (6 bases). The V end was cut by 7 bases, the J end by 1 base, with 18 bases between. CDR1 is MDHEN, CDR2 SYDVKM, per germline. The CDR3 extends over 16 amino acids. The CDR3 sequence is CASKGGSASGTDTQYF. CDR3 sequence (DNA): TGTGCCAGCAAAGGAGGGAGCGCCTCCGGCACAGATACGCAGTATTTT.

This clone appeared once. The J gene is TRBJ2-1, the V gene TRBV28, with TRBD1 matching 9 bases. Germline CDR1 is MDHEN and CDR2 is SYDVKM. The V and J ends lost 5 bases and 5 bases, in that order; junction bases with no gene match: 7. This CDR3 has 15 amino acids. The CDR3: CASSPPGQGHNEQFF. The CDR3 DNA reads as TGTGCCAGCAGTCCCCCGGGACAGGGACACAATGAGCAGTTCTTC.

In this sample, this clone turned up many times. The chain has TRBV28 and TRBJ1-2; 7 nucleotides agree with TRBD1. Germline V CDR1 and CDR2: MDHEN, SYDVKM. With 7 bases clipped from V and 3 bases from J, the junction kept 5 bases outside the gene matches. The CDR3 spans 13 residues. This chain's CDR3 is CASTGTDYYGYTF. The CDR3 nucleotides are TGTGCCAGCACCGGGACAGACTACTATGGCTACACCTTC.